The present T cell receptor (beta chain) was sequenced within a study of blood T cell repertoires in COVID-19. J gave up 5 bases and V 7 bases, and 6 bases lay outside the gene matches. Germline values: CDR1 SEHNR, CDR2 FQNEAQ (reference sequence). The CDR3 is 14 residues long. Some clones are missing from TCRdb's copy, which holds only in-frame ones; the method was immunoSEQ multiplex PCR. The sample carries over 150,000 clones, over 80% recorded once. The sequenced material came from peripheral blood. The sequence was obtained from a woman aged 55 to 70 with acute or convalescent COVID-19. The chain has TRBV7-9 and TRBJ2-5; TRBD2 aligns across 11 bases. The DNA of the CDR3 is TGTGCCAGCACCGGGACTAGCGGCAGGGAGACCCAGTACTTC. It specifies CASTGTSGRETQYF.